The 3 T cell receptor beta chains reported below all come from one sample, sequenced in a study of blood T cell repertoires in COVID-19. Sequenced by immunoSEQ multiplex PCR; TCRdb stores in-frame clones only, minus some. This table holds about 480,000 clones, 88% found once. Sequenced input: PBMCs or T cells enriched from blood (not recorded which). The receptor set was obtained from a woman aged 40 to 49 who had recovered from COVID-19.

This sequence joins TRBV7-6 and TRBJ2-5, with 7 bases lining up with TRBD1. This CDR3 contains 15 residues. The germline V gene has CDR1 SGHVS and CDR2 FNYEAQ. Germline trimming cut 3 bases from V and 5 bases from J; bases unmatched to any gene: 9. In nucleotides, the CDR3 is TGTGCCAGCAGCTTGAACACAGGGGTAGGGGAGACCCAGTACTTC. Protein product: CASSLNTGVGETQYF.

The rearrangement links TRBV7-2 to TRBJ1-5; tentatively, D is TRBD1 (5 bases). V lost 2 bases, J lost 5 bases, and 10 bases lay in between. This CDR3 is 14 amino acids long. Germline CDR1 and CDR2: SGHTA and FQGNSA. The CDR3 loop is CASSLIAGDQPQHF. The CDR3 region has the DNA TGTGCCAGCAGCTTAATAGCGGGGGATCAGCCCCAGCATTTT.

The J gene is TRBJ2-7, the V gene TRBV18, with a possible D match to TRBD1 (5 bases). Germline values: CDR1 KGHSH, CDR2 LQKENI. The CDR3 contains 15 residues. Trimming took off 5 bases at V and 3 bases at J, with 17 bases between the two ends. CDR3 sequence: CASSSQPTDYYEQYF. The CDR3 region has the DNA TGTGCCAGCTCATCCCAACCGACAGATTACTACGAGCAGTACTTC.